This T cell receptor beta chain is drawn from a study of blood T cell repertoires in COVID-19. Study-level background: Acute and convalescent COVID-19 samples came from the United States, Italy and Spain. The cDNA or gDNA used as material had been derived from T cells, B-cell-depleted T cells, or PBMCs.

In the original analysis: Estimation of nucleated cell counts was performed using reference gene primer amplification. The protocol was immunoSEQ multiplex PCR, while the TCRdb copy is restricted to in-frame clones and leaves out a portion. The DNA gave D and trimming, while V, J and clone size come from that table. The sample includes 60,000 to 80,000 clones, roughly 80% of them seen just once. Germline V gives CDR1 MNHEY, CDR2 SMNVEV (reference sequence). Deletions cut 5 bases from V and 13 bases from J, with 15 bases between. The CDR3 has 13 amino acids. Enrollees, roughly 18 to 90 years old, lived in approximately 25 US areas.

The chain joins TRBV27 to TRBJ1-6; D is possibly TRBD1 (5 bases). The receptor's source is a middle-aged woman with acute COVID-19. Sample: PBMCs or T cells enriched from blood (not recorded which). CDR3 amino acids: CASSGASHRPLHF. CDR3 in DNA: TGTGCCAGCAGTGGGGCATCGCATAGGCCCCTCCACTTT.